This T cell receptor beta chain originates from a study of cytomegalovirus exposure and HLA in healthy donors. Study overall: A subsequent analysis stated that the approximately 120 validation repertoires were run on the same platform as the 650 to 850 first-cohort repertoires.

The protocol was immunoSEQ multiplex PCR, while the TCRdb copy is restricted to in-frame clones and leaves out a portion. Of some 240,000 clones listed, around 85% are singletons. The study's findings and limits: 150 to 200 TCR beta chains were listed as cytomegalovirus-associated. TCR clusters originating in the first cohort tended to co-occur in the 120 validation repertoires, according to a later analysis.

The V gene's germline CDR1 is SGHRS and CDR2 YFSETQ. Deletions cut 4 bases from V and 6 bases from J, with 17 bases between. CDR3 size: 14 residues. With respect to this clone: Its antigen remains unknown.

The sample consisted of PBMCs. This chain connects TRBV5-1 to TRBJ2-7; possibly TRBD1 for D (8 bases). The clonotype originates from a woman aged 25 to 39 in good health and CMV-seropositive. The CDR3 is CASSIEGGTGEQYF. The CDR3 coding sequence is TGCGCCAGCAGCATAGAGGGAGGGACAGGCGAGCAGTACTTC.